These 12 T cell receptor beta chains originate from one sample sequenced in a study of cytomegalovirus exposure and HLA in healthy donors (dated by TCRdb to 2015 to 2018). The method was the immunoSEQ multiplex PCR assay. TCRdb retrieved this table from immuneACCESS and kept in-frame rearrangements only. Not all clones are present; in checked studies, unresolved V genes account for under half, and no reason is known for the remainder. Within this sample are around 100,000 clones, with about 94% of them counted one time only. The top ten hold 0.89% of the sample. The sequenced material came from PBMCs. The source of these receptors is a woman between 18 and 29 years old in good health and CMV-seronegative.

This clone has only one observation. The rearrangement joins TRBV28 to TRBJ2-7; D remains ambiguous. CDR3 length: 12 amino acids. Germline CDR1 MDHEN, CDR2 SYDVKM. The ends were cut back, 7 bases at V and 6 bases at J, with 13 bases in the middle. The CDR3, as DNA: TGTGCCAGCACCCTGAGATTTGGCGAGCAGTACTTC. Its translation: CASTLRFGEQYF.

The chain carries TRBV21-1 and TRBJ2-1; TRBD1 is the table's D call, not checked against the DNA. TRBV21-1 is termed a pseudogene. The CDR3 runs to 16 residues. The CDR3 bases are TGTGCCAGCAGCCCAAGCCCGGACAGGGTTATGGATGAGCAGTTCTTC. As protein: CASSPSPDRVMDEQFF.

The chain has TRBV7-3 and TRBJ1-5; TRBD1 is a possible D gene (6 bases). Germline loops: CDR1 SGHTA, CDR2 FQGTGA. This CDR3 region has 15 residues. Trimming removed 5 bases at V and 0 bases at J, with 11 bases between. In DNA, the CDR3 is TGTGCCAGCAGCCCTCAGGGGTATAGCAATCAGCCCCAGCATTTT. Its translation: CASSPQGYSNQPQHF.

V and J are TRBV5-5 and TRBJ2-7, with 10 bases lining up with TRBD2. Germline V gene data show CDR1 as SGHKS and CDR2 as YYEKEE (reference sequence). Trimming at V came to 3 bases and at J to 0 bases, leaving 3 bases not matched to a gene. This CDR3 comprises 15 residues. The chain's CDR3 is CASSSGLANSYEQYF. CDR3 DNA sequence: TGTGCCAGCAGCTCGGGACTAGCGAACTCCTACGAGCAGTACTTC.

The chain is built from TRBV5-1 and TRBJ1-1; D is uncertain. This CDR3 contains 13 residues. V dropped 2 bases and J dropped 7 bases, with 12 bases sitting between them. Germline lookup yields CDR1 SGHRS and CDR2 YFSETQ. The CDR3 sequence: CASSLREVGEAFF. As DNA, the CDR3 is TGCGCCAGCAGCTTACGGGAGGTCGGTGAAGCTTTCTTT. The complete variable domain, with remaining parts taken from reference TRBV5-1 and TRBJ1-1, reads KAGVTQTPRYLIKTRGQQVTLSCSPISGHRSVSWYQQTPGQGLQFLFEYFSETQRNKGNFPGRFSGRQFSNSRSEMNVSTLELGDSALYLCASSLREVGEAFFGQGTRLTVV.

This clone was recorded only once. The V call is TRBV4-1, the J call TRBJ1-1; 9 nucleotides agree with TRBD1. The CDR3 is 15 residues long. CDR1 MGHRA and CDR2 YSYEKL come from the germline V gene. V lost 5 bases to trimming and J lost 1 base; unmatched junction nucleotides: 5. The CDR3 coding sequence is TGCGCCAGCAGCAAAGGACAGGGGCCGAACACTGAAGCTTTCTTT. This translates into CASSKGQGPNTEAFF.

The chain combines TRBV7-8 with TRBJ1-1, with D tentatively TRBD1 (5 bases). Germline loops: CDR1 SGHVS, CDR2 FQNEAQ. Trimming cost V 0 bases and J 10 bases, with 12 bases left between them. The CDR3 spans 13 residues. The CDR3 DNA is TGTGCCAGCAGCTTAGCGAGGCAGGGTCGAGCTTTCTTT. Translated, it gives CASSLARQGRAFF.

J is TRBJ2-7 and V is TRBV10-2; 15 bases agree with TRBD2. Germline CDR1 and CDR2: WSHSY and SAAADI. This CDR3 comprises 14 residues. J lost 8 bases, V lost 6 bases, and 5 bases had no gene match. CDR3 amino acids: CASRGTSGRPKQYF. The CDR3 region has the DNA TGCGCCAGCAGAGGGACTAGCGGGAGGCCGAAGCAGTACTTC.

This rearrangement joins TRBV9 to TRBJ1-6; 7 bases are shared with TRBD1. V was pared by 2 bases and J by 4 bases, with 3 bases of the junction left unmatched. CDR1 SGDLS and CDR2 YYNGEE come from the germline V gene. The CDR3 is 15 residues long. CDR3 nucleotides: TGTGCCAGCAGCGTCGAGACAGGGTATAATTCACCCCTCCACTTT. It codes for CASSVETGYNSPLHF.

V usage is TRBV7-2 and J usage is TRBJ1-3; no definite D call. V dropped 5 bases and J dropped 4 bases, with 9 bases sitting between them. CDR3 length: 13 amino acids. Germline V gene data show CDR1 as SGHTA and CDR2 as FQGNSA. CDR3 region: CASSPLGGNTIYF. CDR3 coding DNA: TGTGCCAGCAGCCCTCTGGGCGGAAACACCATATATTTT.

The gene calls are TRBV27 and TRBJ2-2; D is possibly TRBD1 (5 bases). The germline CDR1 and CDR2 sequences are MNHEY and SMNVEV (reference sequence). The length of the CDR3 is 13 residues. V lost 10 bases and J lost 4, with 13 bases in between. CDR3 nucleotides: TGTGCCACCTGGGGCAGGGTCACCGGGGAGCTGTTTTTT. Protein sequence: CATWGRVTGELFF.

This clone was detected only once. The chain employs TRBV2 and TRBJ2-7, with TRBD1 matching over 11 bases. Germline trimming cut 6 bases from V and 5 bases from J; bases unmatched to any gene: 6. CDR3 length equals 14 residues. Per the germline V gene, CDR1 is SNHLY and CDR2 is FYNNEI. For the CDR3, the DNA is TGTGCCAGCAGAAAGGACAGGGGGCCGGACGAGCAGTACTTC. Protein: CASRKDRGPDEQYF. Variable domain in full (rest from reference TRBV2 and TRBJ2-7): EPEVTQTPSHQVTQMGQEVILRCVPISNHLYFYWYRQILGQKVEFLVSFYNNEISEKSEIFDDQFSVERPDGSNFTLKIRSTKLEDSAMYFCASRKDRGPDEQYFGPGTRLTVT.